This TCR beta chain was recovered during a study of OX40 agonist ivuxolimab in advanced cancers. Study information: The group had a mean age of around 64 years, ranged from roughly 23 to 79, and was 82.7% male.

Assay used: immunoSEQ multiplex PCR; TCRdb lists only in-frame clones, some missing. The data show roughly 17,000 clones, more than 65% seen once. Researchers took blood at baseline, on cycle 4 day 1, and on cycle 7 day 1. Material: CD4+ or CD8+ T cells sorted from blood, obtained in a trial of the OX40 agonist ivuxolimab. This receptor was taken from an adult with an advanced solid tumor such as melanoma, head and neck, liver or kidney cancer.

The CDR3, as DNA: TGTGCCAGCAGTCCTGGGGACTTCTACCCCCTCGAGCAGTACTTC. Residues: CASSPGDFYPLEQYF. This chain connects TRBV6-6 to TRBJ2-7; D might be TRBD2 (6 bases). The CDR3 is 15 amino acids. V was trimmed by 5 bases and J by 6 bases, leaving 20 bases between them. The germline V gene has CDR1 MNHNY and CDR2 SVGAGI (reference sequence).